The present entry profiles one T cell receptor (beta chain) with its context. This sample was taken from a study of T cells of healthy individuals. CDR3 length: 12 residues. V lost 3 bases and J lost 1, with 6 bases in between. CDR1 is DFQATT and CDR2 is SNEGSKA in the germline V gene (reference sequence). TCRdb passed the 5' RACE reads through MiXCR, listing each CDR3 protein once. The sample lists about 53,000 distinct CDR3 sequences; roughly 15% were seen once. This sequence originates from a human donor in good health. V and J are TRBV20-1 and TRBJ1-1; maybe TRBD1 (6 bases). CDR3 region: CSARTGNTEAFF. CDR3 nucleotides: TGCAGTGCTAGGACAGGGAACACTGAAGCTTTCTTT.